What follows describes a single TCR beta chain. Its cognate antigen is unknown. Other DNA sequences in the sample encode the same CDR3. Germline V gene lookup returns CDR1 SGHDN and CDR2 FVKESK. The CDR3 is made up of 13 amino acids. Trimming cost V 1 base and J 6 bases, with 9 bases left between them. Sequencing used immunoSEQ multiplex PCR; TCRdb keeps in-frame clones, though not all of them. The sample lists about 140,000 clones, over 65% occurring once. The data were taken from a study of radiation and T cells in renal cell carcinoma. This sample's time point: baseline pretreatment blood. Treatment denoted: 15 Gy SBRT to primary tumor, nephrectomy 4 weeks later. Study-wide results and caveats: In blood, top tumor clones expanded by 2 weeks, shrinking by 4.

The chain links TRBV14 to TRBJ1-2; TRBD1 is a possible D gene (5 bases). The TCR was taken from a woman in her forties or fifties with renal cell carcinoma. The specimen comprised blood, sampled from a patient whose treatment included radiotherapy and nephrectomy. This CDR3 is CASSQVRGDGYTF. DNA of the CDR3: TGTGCCAGCAGCCAAGTACGGGGGGATGGCTACACCTTC.